Shown below are 31 T cell receptor beta chains from a single sample sequenced in a study of cytomegalovirus exposure and HLA in healthy donors. The PCR was carried out with 60 Vbeta primers and 13 Jbeta primers. TCRdb's table, derived via immunoSEQ multiplex PCR, lists solely in-frame clones and lacks some. The sample consists of approximately 150,000 clones, roughly 78% of them appearing once. The sample comprised PBMCs. The origin of the receptors is a man in his forties in good health and CMV-seronegative.

The rearrangement uses TRBV10-3 and TRBJ1-3, with D tentatively TRBD1 (6 bases). The CDR3 totals 13 residues. The V end was cut by 6 bases, the J end by 4 bases, with 10 bases between. Germline CDR1 reads ENHRY; CDR2 reads SYGVKD. The CDR3 spells CAISQGSGNTIYF. CDR3 DNA sequence: TGTGCCATCAGCCAGGGGAGCGGAAACACCATATATTTT.

V usage is TRBV4-3 and J usage is TRBJ2-3; tentatively, D is TRBD2 (6 bases). The V and J ends lost 0 bases and 4 bases respectively, with 20 bases between them. The CDR3 is made up of 18 amino acids. CDR1 is LGHNA and CDR2 is YSLEER in the germline V gene. CDR3 region: CASSQDRGATSFADTQYF. DNA of the CDR3: TGCGCCAGCAGCCAAGATCGCGGGGCCACTAGTTTCGCAGATACGCAGTATTTT.

The V call is TRBV18, the J call TRBJ1-5; D uncertain. V gave up 3 bases and J gave up 2 bases, with 5 bases separating them. The germline V gene encodes CDR1 KGHSH and CDR2 LQKENI. This CDR3 is built from 13 residues. The CDR3 here is CASSPGGNQPQHF. The CDR3 bases are TGTGCCAGCTCACCGGGAGGCAATCAGCCCCAGCATTTT.

This chain connects TRBV6-5 to TRBJ2-1; 8 positions match TRBD1. The CDR3 spans 14 residues. The V gene end was trimmed by 6 bases and the J gene end by 3 bases; junction bases not matched to a gene: 4. The V gene's germline CDR1 is MNHEY and CDR2 SVGAGI. The CDR3 bases are TGTGCCAGCAGAGGCAGGGGGCTCTACAATGAGCAGTTCTTC. Translating gives CASRGRGLYNEQFF.

The chain uses TRBV28 and TRBJ2-3; D remains unclear. The V gene lost 3 bases and the J gene lost 3 bases, with 13 bases spanning the gap. The CDR3 has 15 amino acids. The germline gives CDR1 MDHEN, CDR2 SYDVKM. This chain's CDR3 is CASSFPGAVTDTQYF. For the CDR3, the DNA is TGTGCCAGCAGTTTCCCCGGCGCGGTTACAGATACGCAGTATTTT.

The gene calls are TRBV5-1 and TRBJ2-5, with 9 bases matching TRBD1. J was trimmed by 3 bases and V by 1 base; bases with no gene match: 4. The CDR3 is 15 residues long. CDR1 is SGHRS, CDR2 YFSETQ, per germline. CDR3 sequence reads: CASSLTGGGEETQYF. The DNA of the CDR3 is TGCGCCAGCAGCTTGACAGGGGGCGGGGAAGAGACCCAGTACTTC.

The V gene is TRBV7-8, the J gene TRBJ2-7; a weak D match, TRBD1 (5 bases). The CDR3 covers 17 residues. Germline assignment: CDR1 SGHVS and CDR2 FQNEAQ. V shed 5 bases and J shed 3 bases, with 23 bases lying between them. The DNA of the CDR3 is TGTGCCAGCAGCCCCCACAGGCTCAGCGCTGGTGTCTACGAGCAGTACTTC. Protein: CASSPHRLSAGVYEQYF.

The rearrangement uses TRBV29-1 and TRBJ1-4; TRBD1 matches at 8 bases. Germline-derived CDR1 and CDR2 are SQVTM and ANQGSEA. The CDR3 runs 11 residues. The V gene end was trimmed by 5 bases and the J gene end by 7 bases; junction bases not matched to a gene: 0. CDR3 DNA: TGCAGCGTTACAGGGGGTGAAAAACTGTTTTTT. This encodes CSVTGGEKLFF.

This clone showed up just once. The CDR3, as DNA: TGTGCCAGCTCATCGCGGGAGACCGGGGAGCTGTTTTTT. Its translation is CASSSRETGELFF. The chain joins TRBV18 to TRBJ2-2; 7 bases map to TRBD2. V dropped 5 bases and J dropped 5; count of bases not matched to a gene: 2. The CDR3 sequence is 13 residues long. Germline CDR1 is KGHSH and CDR2 is LQKENI.

The CDR3 spells CASPLGGRYFTGELFF. DNA of the CDR3: TGCGCCAGTCCCCTCGGCGGGAGGTACTTCACCGGGGAGCTGTTTTTT. This rearrangement joins TRBV5-1 to TRBJ2-2; 8 bases line up with TRBD2. There are 16 residues in the CDR3. V dropped 8 bases and J dropped 4; count of bases not matched to a gene: 13. Germline V gives CDR1 SGHRS, CDR2 YFSETQ.

This clone has just one count. The V and J genes are TRBV4-3 and TRBJ2-1, with 7 bases that match TRBD1. Germline-derived CDR1 and CDR2 are LGHNA and YSLEER. Trimming took 0 bases from V and 7 from J; bases not matched to a gene: 3. The CDR3 runs to 14 residues. The CDR3 nucleotides are TGCGCCAGCAGCCAAGAAGGCAGGGGGAATGAGCAGTTCTTC. As protein: CASSQEGRGNEQFF.

The chain is built from TRBV7-2 and TRBJ2-3; perhaps TRBD1 as D (5 bases). V was trimmed by 4 bases and J by 8 bases, leaving 10 bases between them. The CDR3 spans 12 residues. Germline values: CDR1 SGHTA, CDR2 FQGNSA. DNA for the CDR3: TGTGCCAGCAGCTCAGGGTGGGCTACGCAGTATTTT. It is translated as CASSSGWATQYF.

In nucleotides, the CDR3 is TGTGCCAGCAGCTTAGCTTCTGGAGAGTACAATGAGCAGTTCTTC. Protein product: CASSLASGEYNEQFF. The chain recombines TRBV11-2 with TRBJ2-1, with D unclear. The CDR3 extends over 15 amino acids. Trimming left V 1 base short and J 4 bases short, with 11 bases between. The germline gives CDR1 SGHAT, CDR2 FQNNGV. Complete variable domain (other parts from reference TRBV11-2 and TRBJ2-1): EAGVAQSPRYKIIEKRQSVAFWCNPISGHATLYWYQQILGQGPKLLIQFQNNGVVDDSQLPKDRFSAERLKGVDSTLKIQPAKLEDSAVYLCASSLASGEYNEQFFGPGTRLTVL.

This clone was observed a handful of times. J is TRBJ1-1 and V is TRBV18; 9 bases are a match to TRBD1. Trimming at V came to 1 base and at J to 4 bases, leaving 7 bases not matched to a gene. In germline, CDR1 is KGHSH, CDR2 LQKENI. This CDR3 spans 16 amino acids. In DNA, the CDR3 is TGTGCCAGCTCACCACTCCGGACAGGGGAATTCACTGAAGCTTTCTTT. Translating gives CASSPLRTGEFTEAFF.

The chain combines TRBV7-2 with TRBJ2-5; no definite D call. V was pared by 3 bases and J by 2 bases, with 10 bases between. The CDR3 has 14 amino acids. The germline V gene encodes CDR1 SGHTA and CDR2 FQGNSA. CDR3 DNA sequence: TGTGCCAGCAGCTTTAAGTTTCGGCAAGAGACCCAGTACTTC. Its protein product is CASSFKFRQETQYF.

The chain's CDR3 is CASSQGQGLNTDTQYF. CDR3 DNA sequence: TGTGCCAGCAGCCAAGGGCAGGGGTTGAATACAGATACGCAGTATTTT. The chain is built from TRBV14 and TRBJ2-3; D perhaps matches TRBD1 (6 bases). V was cut by 1 base and J by 3 bases, with 14 bases left in between. This CDR3 comprises 16 residues. Germline V gene sequence: CDR1 SGHDN, CDR2 FVKESK.

The chain recombines TRBV15 with TRBJ1-2; perhaps TRBD1 as D (5 bases). The ends were cut back, 0 bases at V and 2 bases at J, with 10 bases in the middle. Germline assignment: CDR1 LNHNV and CDR2 YYDKDF (reference sequence). The CDR3 loop spans 15 amino acids. DNA for the CDR3: TGTGCCACCAGCAGAGATTTTCGGGGGAACTATGGCTACACCTTC. Its translation: CATSRDFRGNYGYTF.

This chain's CDR3 is CASMGTSSYEQYF. DNA for the CDR3: TGTGCCAGCATGGGGACTAGCTCCTACGAGCAGTACTTC. The chain joins TRBV6-6 to TRBJ2-7; TRBD2 agrees at 8 bases. After removal of 7 bases from V and 0 bases from J, the junction contained 2 bases not matched to a gene. Germline CDR1 reads MNHNY; CDR2 reads SVGAGI (reference sequence). The CDR3 runs to 13 residues.

This chain links TRBV6-5 with TRBJ1-2; D perhaps matches TRBD1 (5 bases). This CDR3 is 14 amino acids long. The germline CDR1 and CDR2 sequences are MNHEY and SVGAGI. V lost 6 bases, J lost 4 bases, and 15 bases lay in between. The chain's CDR3 is CASRIGQGGYGYTF. DNA of the CDR3: TGTGCCAGCAGAATCGGGCAGGGTGGCTATGGCTACACCTTC.

The CDR3 here is CASSQDAGAPYEQYF. The CDR3 nucleotides read TGCGCCAGCAGCCAAGATGCAGGGGCGCCCTACGAGCAGTACTTC. The J gene is TRBJ2-7, the V gene TRBV4-1, with D possibly being TRBD1 (6 bases). Between the trimmed V and J ends, which lost 0 bases and 2 bases, there was a span of 11 bases. CDR1 is MGHRA, CDR2 YSYEKL, per germline. The CDR3 is 15 amino acids.

The chain combines TRBV6-6 with TRBJ2-5; a weak D match, TRBD2 (5 bases). This CDR3 has 14 amino acids. The V and J ends lost 2 bases and 1 base respectively, with 8 bases between them. The germline gives CDR1 MNHNY, CDR2 SVGAGI (reference sequence). For the CDR3, the DNA is TGTGCCAGCAGTTACGTCGGGGTCCAAGAGACCCAGTACTTC. This codes for CASSYVGVQETQYF.

The sample holds one count of this clone. The junction departs from germline at one end; a sequencing error may be responsible. This rearrangement joins TRBV7-9 to TRBJ2-1; perhaps TRBD1 as D (6 bases). This CDR3 has 12 amino acids. Germline V gene data show CDR1 as SEHNR and CDR2 as FQNEAQ (reference sequence). The CDR3 here is CSSSPTGNEQFF. The CDR3 region has the DNA TGTTCCAGCAGCCCTACAGGGAATGAGCAGTTCTTC.

The V call is TRBV6-6, the J call TRBJ2-7, with D perhaps matching TRBD2 (6 bases). Germline V gene sequence: CDR1 MNHNY, CDR2 SVGAGI (reference sequence). The CDR3 has 15 amino acids. V was clipped by 5 bases and J by 0 bases, with 14 bases between them. This CDR3 is CASSPRGAGSYEQYF. The DNA of the CDR3 is TGTGCCAGCAGTCCCCGGGGAGCGGGCTCCTACGAGCAGTACTTC.

There are a few counts of this clone. The chain has TRBV2 and TRBJ2-7; TRBD1 is a possible D gene (6 bases). V lost 7 bases, J lost 2 bases, and 9 bases lay in between. This CDR3 spans 12 amino acids. Per germline, CDR1 SNHLY and CDR2 FYNNEI. CDR3 nucleotides: TGTGCCAGCATGGACAGTGCCTACGAGCAGTACTTC. This codes for CASMDSAYEQYF.

The chain carries TRBV6-1 and TRBJ2-5; maybe TRBD1 (6 bases). The CDR3 contains 17 residues. Between the trimmed V and J ends, which lost 2 bases and 4 bases, there was a span of 20 bases. Germline V gives CDR1 MNHNS, CDR2 SASEGT. CDR3 DNA sequence: TGTGCCAGCAGTGAAAGCCCCTCACAGGGCTTAGGAGAGACCCAGTACTTC. Translating it yields CASSESPSQGLGETQYF.

The rearrangement joins TRBV6-1 to TRBJ1-4; 11 nucleotides align to TRBD1. Germline V lookup: CDR1 MNHNS, CDR2 SASEGT. The CDR3 sequence is 16 residues long. Trimming cost V 0 bases and J 8 bases; bases outside gene matches: 5. In DNA form, the CDR3 reads TGTGCCAGCAGTGAAGCGTGGACAGGGGGCAGGGAAAAACTGTTTTTT. This encodes CASSEAWTGGREKLFF.

This clone was seen more than once but under ten times. V is TRBV5-4 and J is TRBJ2-3; no reliable D call. CDR3 length: 12 residues. The V end lost 4 bases, the J end lost 0 bases, and 3 bases lay between the germline ends. From germline, CDR1 is SGHNT and CDR2 YYREEE (reference sequence). Written as DNA, the CDR3 is TGTGCCAGCAGCCGTAGCACAGATACGCAGTATTTT. It is translated as CASSRSTDTQYF.

The chain is built from TRBV7-8 and TRBJ2-1, with 7 nucleotides matching TRBD2. The CDR3 covers 16 residues. Germline CDR1 and CDR2: SGHVS and FQNEAQ. The J segment lost 0 bases and the V segment lost 1 base, leaving 3 bases of the junction unmatched. For the CDR3, the DNA is TGTGCCAGCAGCTTAGAGGTAGCGGGCTCCTACAATGAGCAGTTCTTC. This translates into CASSLEVAGSYNEQFF.

The genes are TRBV2 and TRBJ1-1, with D possibly TRBD1 on 5 matching bases. The V gene's germline CDR1 is SNHLY and CDR2 FYNNEI. This CDR3 region has 13 residues. The V end was cut by 4 bases, the J end by 1 base, with 7 bases between. Here the CDR3 DNA reads TGTGCCAGCAGTGTTCAGGGGAACACTGAAGCTTTCTTT. It encodes CASSVQGNTEAFF.

The rearrangement joins TRBV18 to TRBJ2-7, with D possibly matching TRBD2 (6 bases). V was trimmed by 5 bases and J by 3 bases, leaving 17 bases between them. Germline assignment: CDR1 KGHSH and CDR2 LQKENI. The CDR3 runs to 15 residues. The CDR3 reads CASSSSAGRVYEQYF. DNA of the CDR3: TGTGCCAGCTCATCATCAGCGGGCCGGGTCTACGAGCAGTACTTC.

This clone was observed a single time. The chain combines TRBV7-2 with TRBJ2-5; 11 bases are a match to TRBD2. Germline-derived CDR1 and CDR2 are SGHTA and FQGNSA. V trimming: 7 bases; J trimming: 5 bases; junction bases outside the gene matches: 12. This CDR3 region has 16 residues. In DNA form, the CDR3 reads TGTGCCAGCAACGGCTTAGCGGGAGGGGTGGTGGAGACCCAGTACTTC. This sequence encodes CASNGLAGGVVETQYF.